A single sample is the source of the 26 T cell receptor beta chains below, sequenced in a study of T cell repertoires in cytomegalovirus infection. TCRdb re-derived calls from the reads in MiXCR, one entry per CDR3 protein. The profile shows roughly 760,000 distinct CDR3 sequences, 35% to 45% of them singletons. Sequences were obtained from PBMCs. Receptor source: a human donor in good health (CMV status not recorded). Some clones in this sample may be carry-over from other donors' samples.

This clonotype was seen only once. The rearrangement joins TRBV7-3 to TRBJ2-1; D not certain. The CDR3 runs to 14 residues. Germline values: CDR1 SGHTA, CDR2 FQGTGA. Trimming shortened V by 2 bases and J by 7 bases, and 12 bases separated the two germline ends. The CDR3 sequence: CASSLRANRNEQFF. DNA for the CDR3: TGTGCCAGCAGCTTACGGGCTAATCGGAATGAGCAGTTCTTC.

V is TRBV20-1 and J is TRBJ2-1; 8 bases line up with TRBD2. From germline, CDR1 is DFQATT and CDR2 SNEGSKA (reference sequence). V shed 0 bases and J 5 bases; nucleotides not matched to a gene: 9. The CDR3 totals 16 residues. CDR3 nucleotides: TGCAGTGCTAGAGACGAGAGCGGGGGCATAGACAATGAGCAGTTCTTC. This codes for CSARDESGGIDNEQFF.

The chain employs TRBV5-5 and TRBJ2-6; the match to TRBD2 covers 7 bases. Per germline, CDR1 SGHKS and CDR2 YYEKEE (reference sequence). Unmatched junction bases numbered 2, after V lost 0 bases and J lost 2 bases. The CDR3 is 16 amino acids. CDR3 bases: TGTGCCAGCAGCTTGGCCAGCGGGGCTGGGGCCAACGTCCTGACTTTC. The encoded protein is CASSLASGAGANVLTF.

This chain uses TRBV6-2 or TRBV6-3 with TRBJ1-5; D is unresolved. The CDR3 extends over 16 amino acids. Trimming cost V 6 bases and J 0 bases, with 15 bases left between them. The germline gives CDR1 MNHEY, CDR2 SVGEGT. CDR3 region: CASRETQSYSNQPQHF. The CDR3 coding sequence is TGTGCCAGCAGAGAGACACAGAGTTATAGCAATCAGCCCCAGCATTTT.

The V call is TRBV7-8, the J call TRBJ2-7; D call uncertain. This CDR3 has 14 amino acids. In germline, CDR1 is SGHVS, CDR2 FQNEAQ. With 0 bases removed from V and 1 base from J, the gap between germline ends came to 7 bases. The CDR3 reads CASSLAGISYEQYF. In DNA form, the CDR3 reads TGTGCCAGCAGCTTAGCGGGTATTTCCTACGAGCAGTACTTC. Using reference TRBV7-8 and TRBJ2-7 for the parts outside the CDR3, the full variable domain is GAGVSQSPRYKVAKRGQDVALRCDPISGHVSLFWYQQALGQGPEFLTYFQNEAQLDKSGLPSDRFFAERPEGSVSTLKIQRTQQEDSAVYLCASSLAGISYEQYFGPGTRLTVT.

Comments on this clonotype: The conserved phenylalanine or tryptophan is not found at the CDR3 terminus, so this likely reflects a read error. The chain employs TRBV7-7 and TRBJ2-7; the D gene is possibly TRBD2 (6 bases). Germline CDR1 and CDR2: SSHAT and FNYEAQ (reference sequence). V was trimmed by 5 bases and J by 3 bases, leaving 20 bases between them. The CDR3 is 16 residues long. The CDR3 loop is CASSPEYRRDDYEQYL. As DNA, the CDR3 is TGTGCCAGCAGCCCCGAGTACAGGAGGGACGACTACGAGCAGTACTTA.

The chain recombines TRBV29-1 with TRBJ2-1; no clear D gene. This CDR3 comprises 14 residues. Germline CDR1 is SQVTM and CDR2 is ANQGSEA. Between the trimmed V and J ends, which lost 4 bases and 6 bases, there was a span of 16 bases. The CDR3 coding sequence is TGCAGCGTTGGCGTGACAAATATAATCAATGAGCAGTTCTTC. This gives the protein CSVGVTNIINEQFF.

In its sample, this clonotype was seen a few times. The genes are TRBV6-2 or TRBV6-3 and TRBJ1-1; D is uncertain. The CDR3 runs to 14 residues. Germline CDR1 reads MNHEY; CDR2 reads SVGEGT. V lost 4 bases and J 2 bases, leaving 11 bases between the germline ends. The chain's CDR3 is CASSFTRTNTEAFF. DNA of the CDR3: TGTGCCAGCAGTTTTACCCGGACCAACACTGAAGCTTTCTTT.

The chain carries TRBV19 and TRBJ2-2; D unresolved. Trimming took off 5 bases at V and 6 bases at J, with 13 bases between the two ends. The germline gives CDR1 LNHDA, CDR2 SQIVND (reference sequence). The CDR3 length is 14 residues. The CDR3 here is CASSLGFPPGELFF. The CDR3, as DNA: TGTGCCAGTAGTCTTGGGTTCCCCCCCGGGGAGCTGTTTTTT.

Written as DNA, the CDR3 is TGCGCCAGCAGCTTGGGTGACAGATTTAACACTGAAGCTTTCTTT. Encoded protein: CASSLGDRFNTEAFF. The chain joins TRBV5-1 to TRBJ1-1; TRBD1 might be the D (5 bases). With 0 bases removed from V and 2 bases from J, the gap between germline ends came to 11 bases. Germline CDR1 SGHRS, CDR2 YFSETQ. There are 15 residues in the CDR3.

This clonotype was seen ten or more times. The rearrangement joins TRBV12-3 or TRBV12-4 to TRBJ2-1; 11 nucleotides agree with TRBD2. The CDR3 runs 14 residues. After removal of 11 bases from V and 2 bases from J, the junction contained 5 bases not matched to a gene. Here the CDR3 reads CAVLAGGAYNEQFF. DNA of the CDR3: TGTGCCGTCCTAGCGGGGGGCGCCTACAATGAGCAGTTCTTC.

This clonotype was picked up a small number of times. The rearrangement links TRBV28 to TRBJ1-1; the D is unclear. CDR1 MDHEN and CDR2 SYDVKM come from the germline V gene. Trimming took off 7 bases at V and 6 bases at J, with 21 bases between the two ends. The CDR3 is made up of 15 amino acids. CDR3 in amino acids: CASILLRLRRAEAFF. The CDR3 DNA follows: TGTGCCAGCATCCTCCTCAGATTAAGGAGGGCTGAAGCTTTCTTT.

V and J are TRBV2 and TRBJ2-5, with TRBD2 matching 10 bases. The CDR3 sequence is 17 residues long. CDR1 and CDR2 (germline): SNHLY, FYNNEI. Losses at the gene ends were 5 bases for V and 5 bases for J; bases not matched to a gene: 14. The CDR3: CASSRTLLAGVAETQYF. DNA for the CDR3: TGTGCCAGCAGTAGAACACTTCTAGCGGGAGTGGCGGAGACCCAGTACTTC.

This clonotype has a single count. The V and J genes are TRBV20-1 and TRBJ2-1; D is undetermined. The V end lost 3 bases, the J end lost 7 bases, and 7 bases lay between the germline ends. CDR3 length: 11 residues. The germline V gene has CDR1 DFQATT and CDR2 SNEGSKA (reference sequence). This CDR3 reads CSARTRNEQFF. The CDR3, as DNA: TGCAGTGCTAGGACGAGAAATGAGCAGTTCTTC.

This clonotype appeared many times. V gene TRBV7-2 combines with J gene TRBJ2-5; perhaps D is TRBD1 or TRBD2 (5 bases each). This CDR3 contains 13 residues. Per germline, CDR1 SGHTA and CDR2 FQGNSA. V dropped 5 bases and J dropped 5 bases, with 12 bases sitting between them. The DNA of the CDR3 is TGTGCCAGCAGCCCGCCGGGGCCGGAGACCCAGTACTTC. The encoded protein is CASSPPGPETQYF. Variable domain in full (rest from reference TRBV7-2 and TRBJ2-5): GAGVSQSPSNKVTEKGKDVELRCDPISGHTALYWYRQSLGQGLEFLIYFQGNSAPDKSGLPSDRFSAERTGGSVSTLTIQRTQQEDSAVYLCASSPPGPETQYFGPGTRLLVL.

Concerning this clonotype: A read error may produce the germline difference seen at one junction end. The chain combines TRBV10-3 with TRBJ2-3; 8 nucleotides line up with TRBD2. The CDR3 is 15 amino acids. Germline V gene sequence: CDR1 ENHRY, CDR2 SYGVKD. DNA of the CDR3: TGTGCCATCAGTGAGCCCAGCGGGGGCACAGATACGAAGTATTTT. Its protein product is CAISEPSGGTDTKYF.

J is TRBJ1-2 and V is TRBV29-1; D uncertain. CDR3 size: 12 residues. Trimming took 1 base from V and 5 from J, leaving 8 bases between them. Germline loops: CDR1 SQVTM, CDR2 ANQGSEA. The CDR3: CSVEGTLYGYTF. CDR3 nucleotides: TGCAGCGTTGAAGGGACGTTGTATGGCTACACCTTC.

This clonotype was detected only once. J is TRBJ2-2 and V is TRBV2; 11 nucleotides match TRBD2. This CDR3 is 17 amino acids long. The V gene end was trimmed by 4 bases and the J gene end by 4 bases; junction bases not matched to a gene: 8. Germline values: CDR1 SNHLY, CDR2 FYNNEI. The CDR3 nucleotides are TGTGCCAGCAGTGGAAAGGGTAGCGGGAGGGTCACCGGGGAGCTGTTTTTT. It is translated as CASSGKGSGRVTGELFF.

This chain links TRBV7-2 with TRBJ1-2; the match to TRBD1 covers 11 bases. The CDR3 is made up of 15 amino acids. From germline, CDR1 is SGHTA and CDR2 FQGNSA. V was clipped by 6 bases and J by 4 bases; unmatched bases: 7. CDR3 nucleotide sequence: TGTGCCAGCAGTTTTTGGACAGGGGGCTCCTATGGCTACACCTTC. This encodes CASSFWTGGSYGYTF.

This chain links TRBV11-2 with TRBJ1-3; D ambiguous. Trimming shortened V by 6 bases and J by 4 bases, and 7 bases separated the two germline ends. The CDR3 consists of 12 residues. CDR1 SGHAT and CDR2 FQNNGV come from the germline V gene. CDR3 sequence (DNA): TGTGCCAGCAGTCGCATCGGAAACACCATATATTTT. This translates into CASSRIGNTIYF.

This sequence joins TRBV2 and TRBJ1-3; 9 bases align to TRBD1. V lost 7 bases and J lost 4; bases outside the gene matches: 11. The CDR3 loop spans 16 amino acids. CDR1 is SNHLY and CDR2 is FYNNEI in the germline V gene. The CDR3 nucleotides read TGTGCCAGCACCCCGGACAGGGGACTTGCAGGAAACACCATATATTTT. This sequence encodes CASTPDRGLAGNTIYF.

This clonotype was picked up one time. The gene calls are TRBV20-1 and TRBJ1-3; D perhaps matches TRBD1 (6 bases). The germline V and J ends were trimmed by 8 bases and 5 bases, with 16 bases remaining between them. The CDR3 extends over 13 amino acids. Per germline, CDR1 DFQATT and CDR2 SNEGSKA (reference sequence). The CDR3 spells CSSPRGARNTIYF. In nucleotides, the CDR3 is TGCAGTTCTCCCCGGGGGGCCAGAAACACCATATATTTT.

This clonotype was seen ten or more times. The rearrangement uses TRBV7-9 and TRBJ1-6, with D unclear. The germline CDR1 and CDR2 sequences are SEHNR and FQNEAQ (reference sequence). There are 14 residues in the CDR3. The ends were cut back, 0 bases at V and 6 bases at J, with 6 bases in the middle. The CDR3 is CASSLAGSNSPLHF. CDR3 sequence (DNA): TGTGCCAGCAGCTTAGCGGGGAGTAATTCACCCCTCCACTTT.

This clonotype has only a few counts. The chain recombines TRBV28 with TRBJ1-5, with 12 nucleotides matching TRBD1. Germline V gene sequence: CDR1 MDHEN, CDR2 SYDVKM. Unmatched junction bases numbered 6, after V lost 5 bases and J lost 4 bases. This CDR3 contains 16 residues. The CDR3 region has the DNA TGTGCCAGCAGTCCGGGACAGGGGGCGCGTAATCAGCCCCAGCATTTT. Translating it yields CASSPGQGARNQPQHF.

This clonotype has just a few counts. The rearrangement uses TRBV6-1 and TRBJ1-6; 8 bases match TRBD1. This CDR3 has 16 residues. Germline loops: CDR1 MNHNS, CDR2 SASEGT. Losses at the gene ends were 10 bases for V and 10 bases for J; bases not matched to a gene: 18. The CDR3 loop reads CATHRIIQGAESPLHF. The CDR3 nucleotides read TGTGCCACCCACCGGATAATCCAGGGGGCAGAGTCACCCCTCCACTTT.

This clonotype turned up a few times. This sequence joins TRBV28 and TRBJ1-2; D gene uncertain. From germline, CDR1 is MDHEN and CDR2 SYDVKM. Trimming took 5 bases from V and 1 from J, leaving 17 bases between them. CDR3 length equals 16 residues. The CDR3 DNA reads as TGTGCCAGCAGTCCTTGGGAGGGTCCTAATAACTATGGCTACACCTTC. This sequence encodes CASSPWEGPNNYGYTF.